These 5 T cell receptor beta chains were all obtained from the same sample, sequenced in a study of beta chain features in type 1 diabetes. The study reverse transcribed the entire isolated RNA, so it sequenced expressed TCRB transcripts. Sequencing used immunoSEQ multiplex PCR; TCRdb keeps in-frame clones, though not all of them. The sample includes over 500,000 clones, around a sixth of them seen just once. The material sequenced was naive CD4+ T cells from blood. The source of these receptors is a man aged 18 to 29 in good health.

On this clone: Other nucleotide sequences from this sample produce the same CDR3. The chain recombines TRBV20-1 with TRBJ1-2; D gene unclear. CDR1 is DFQATT, CDR2 SNEGSKA, per germline (reference sequence). The CDR3 consists of 10 residues. V lost 6 bases and J 2 bases, leaving 4 bases between the germline ends. CDR3 coding DNA: TGCAGTGCCTCAAACTATGGCTACACCTTC. It specifies CSASNYGYTF.

The CDR3 coding sequence is TGTGCCAGCAGCTTAGCCGGCAGCGCTAGCAATCAGCCCCAGCATTTT. Translated: CASSLAGSASNQPQHF. J is TRBJ1-5 and V is TRBV7-9, with D hard to call. The CDR3 covers 16 residues. The germline V gene has CDR1 SEHNR and CDR2 FQNEAQ (reference sequence). Trimming left V 0 bases short and J 0 bases short, with 9 bases between.

The V and J genes are TRBV11-3 and TRBJ2-7; D might be TRBD1 (5 bases). This CDR3 is 14 amino acids long. V shed 5 bases and J shed 6 bases, with 17 bases lying between them. Per the germline V gene, CDR1 is SGHNT and CDR2 is YENEEA. The CDR3 DNA is TGTGCCAGCAGCCCTCGACAGAGCAATGGCGAGCAGTACTTC. Its protein is CASSPRQSNGEQYF.

There are a few counts of this clone. CDR3 bases: TGTGCCATCAGTGACAGGGCCCGTAGCACAGATACGCAGTATTTT. Translation: CAISDRARSTDTQYF. The rearrangement uses TRBV10-3 and TRBJ2-3, with D possibly TRBD1 on 5 matching bases. Trimming shortened V by 3 bases and J by 0 bases, and 10 bases separated the two germline ends. From germline, CDR1 is ENHRY and CDR2 SYGVKD. The CDR3 has 15 amino acids.

Worth noting for this clone: This may arise from a read error, as a much more abundant clone is one base away. This specimen includes other DNA sequences encoding the same CDR3. The genes are TRBV7-9 and TRBJ2-5; D unresolved. The CDR3 is made up of 11 amino acids. Germline lookup yields CDR1 SEHNR and CDR2 FQNEAQ (reference sequence). Trimming stripped 5 bases from V and 2 bases from J, with 3 bases between. CDR3 sequence: CASSLQETQYF. Here the CDR3 DNA reads TGTGCCAGCAGCCTACAAGAGACCCAGTACTTC.